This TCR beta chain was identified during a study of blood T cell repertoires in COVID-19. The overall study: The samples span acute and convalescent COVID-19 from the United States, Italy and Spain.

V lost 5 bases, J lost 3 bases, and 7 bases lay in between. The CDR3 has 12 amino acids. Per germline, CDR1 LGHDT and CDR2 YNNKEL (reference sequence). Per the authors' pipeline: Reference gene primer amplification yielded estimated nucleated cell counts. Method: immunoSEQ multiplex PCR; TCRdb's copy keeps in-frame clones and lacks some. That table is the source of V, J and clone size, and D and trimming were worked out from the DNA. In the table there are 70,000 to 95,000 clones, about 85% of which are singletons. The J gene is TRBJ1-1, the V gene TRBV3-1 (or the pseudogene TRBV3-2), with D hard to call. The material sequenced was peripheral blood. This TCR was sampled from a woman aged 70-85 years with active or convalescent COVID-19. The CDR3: CASSSADTEAFF. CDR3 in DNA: TGTGCCAGCAGCTCCGCGGACACTGAAGCTTTCTTT.